This T cell receptor (beta chain) originates from a study of T cell responses to AZD1222 COVID-19 vaccine. The table came from immunoSEQ multiplex PCR; TCRdb's copy has only in-frame clones and leaves some out. The top ten hold approximately 2.8% of the sample, which has 110,000 to 150,000 clones, less than 95% seen once. General study results and limits: At 160-218 and 743-854, vaccine-associated CD4 TCRs were dominant, and they spanned spike.

Notes on this clone: Its antigen is unknown.

V dropped 6 bases and J dropped 12 bases, with 20 bases sitting between them. This CDR3 region has 13 residues. Looked up from germline, CDR1 is SNHLY and CDR2 is FYNNEI. This specimen consisted of peripheral blood, obtained on day 0 of AZD1222 vaccination. The rearrangement joins TRBV2 to TRBJ1-2; D is perhaps TRBD1 (6 bases). The source is an adult in good health. This chain's CDR3 is CASSTEQGPYNTF. The CDR3 coding sequence is TGTGCCAGCAGCACAGAACAGGGCCCGTATAACACCTTC.